This TCR beta chain was sequenced during a study of T cell responses to AZD1222 COVID-19 vaccine. Study-level points and caveats: Regions 160-218 and 743-854 held dominance among vaccine-associated CD4 TCRs, which spanned spike. An increase in Spike-specific TCR breadth and depth was observed after two AZD1222 doses.

Pooling was applied to second doses at about 4 or about 12 weeks. Worth noting for this clone: Antigen unknown.

The CDR3 is 14 residues long. The germline gives CDR1 SGHRS, CDR2 YFSETQ. Losses at the gene ends were 3 bases for V and 4 bases for J; bases not matched to a gene: 6. Here immunoSEQ multiplex PCR was the method, and the copy in TCRdb shows in-frame clones only, minus some. The repertoire includes roughly 110,000 clones, around 90% of them detected once, and 7% to 9% sits in the top ten. The source material was peripheral blood, sampled 28 days after the second AZD1222 dose. V gene TRBV5-1 combines with J gene TRBJ1-1; 7 nucleotides align to TRBD1. This clonotype was obtained from an adult who received the AZD1222 COVID-19 vaccine. The CDR3 here is CASSSRQGSTEAFF. The CDR3 region has the DNA TGCGCCAGCAGCTCGAGACAGGGCTCCACTGAAGCTTTCTTT. The whole variable domain, remainder taken from reference TRBV5-1 and TRBJ1-1, is KAGVTQTPRYLIKTRGQQVTLSCSPISGHRSVSWYQQTPGQGLQFLFEYFSETQRNKGNFPGRFSGRQFSNSRSEMNVSTLELGDSALYLCASSSRQGSTEAFFGQGTRLTVV.